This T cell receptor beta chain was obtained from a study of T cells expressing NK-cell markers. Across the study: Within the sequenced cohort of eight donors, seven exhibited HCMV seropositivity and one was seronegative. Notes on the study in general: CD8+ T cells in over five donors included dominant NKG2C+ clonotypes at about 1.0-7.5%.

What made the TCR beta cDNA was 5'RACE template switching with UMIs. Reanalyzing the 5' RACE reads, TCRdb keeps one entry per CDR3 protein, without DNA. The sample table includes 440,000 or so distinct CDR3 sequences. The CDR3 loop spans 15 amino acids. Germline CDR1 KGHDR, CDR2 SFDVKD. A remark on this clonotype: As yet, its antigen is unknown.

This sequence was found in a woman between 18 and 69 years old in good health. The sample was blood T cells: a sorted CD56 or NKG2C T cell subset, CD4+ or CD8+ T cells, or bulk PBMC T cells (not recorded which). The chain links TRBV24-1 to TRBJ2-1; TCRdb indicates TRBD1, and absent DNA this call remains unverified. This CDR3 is CATSPGQGYNNEQFF.